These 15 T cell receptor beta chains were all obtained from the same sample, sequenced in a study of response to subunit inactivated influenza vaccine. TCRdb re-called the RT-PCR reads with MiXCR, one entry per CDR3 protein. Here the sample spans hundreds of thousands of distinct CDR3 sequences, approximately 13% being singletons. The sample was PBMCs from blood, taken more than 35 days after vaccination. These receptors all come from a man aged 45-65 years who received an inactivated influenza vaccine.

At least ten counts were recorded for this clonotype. CDR3 nucleotides: TGCAGTGCTAGGGCTAGACAGAGTCTCCGCATTCAGTACTTC. This gives the protein CSARARQSLRIQYF. This sequence joins TRBV20-1 and TRBJ2-4; D may be TRBD1 (5 bases). Trimming pared 3 bases from V and 9 bases from J, leaving 18 bases between. Looked up from germline, CDR1 is DFQATT and CDR2 is SNEGSKA (reference sequence). This CDR3 comprises 14 residues.

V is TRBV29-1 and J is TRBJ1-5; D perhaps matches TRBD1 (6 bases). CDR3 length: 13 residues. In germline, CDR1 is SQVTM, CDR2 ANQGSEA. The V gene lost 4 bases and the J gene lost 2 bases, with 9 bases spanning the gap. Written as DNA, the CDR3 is TGCAGCGTTGTACAGGGCCGCAATCAGCCCCAGCATTTT. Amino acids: CSVVQGRNQPQHF.

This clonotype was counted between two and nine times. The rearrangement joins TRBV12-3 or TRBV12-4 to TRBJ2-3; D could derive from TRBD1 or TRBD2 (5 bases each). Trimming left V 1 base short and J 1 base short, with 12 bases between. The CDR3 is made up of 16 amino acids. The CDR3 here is CASSLGVPGRTDTQYF. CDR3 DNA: TGTGCCAGCAGTTTAGGGGTACCGGGACGCACAGATACGCAGTATTTT.

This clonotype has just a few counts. CDR3 residues: CASSLVNRSSYEQYF. The CDR3 DNA reads as TGTGCCAGCAGCTTAGTCAACAGAAGCTCCTACGAGCAGTACTTC. This chain joins TRBV7-9 and TRBJ2-7; unclear D gene. Deletions cut 1 base from V and 0 bases from J, with 10 bases between. Germline V gene sequence: CDR1 SEHNR, CDR2 FQNEAQ (reference sequence). This CDR3 is 15 amino acids long.

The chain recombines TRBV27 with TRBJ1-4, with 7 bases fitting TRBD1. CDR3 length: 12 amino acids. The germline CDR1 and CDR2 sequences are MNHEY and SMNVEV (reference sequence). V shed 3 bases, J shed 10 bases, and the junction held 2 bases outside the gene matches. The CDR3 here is CASSFPGGKLFF. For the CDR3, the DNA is TGTGCCAGCAGTTTTCCAGGGGGAAAACTGTTTTTT.

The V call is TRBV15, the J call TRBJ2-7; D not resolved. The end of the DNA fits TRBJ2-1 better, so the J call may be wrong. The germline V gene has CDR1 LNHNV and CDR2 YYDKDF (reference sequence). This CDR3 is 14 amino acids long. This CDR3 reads CATSPSRSPYEQFF. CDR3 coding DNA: TGTGCCACCAGCCCCTCCCGCTCCCCCTACGAGCAGTTCTTC.

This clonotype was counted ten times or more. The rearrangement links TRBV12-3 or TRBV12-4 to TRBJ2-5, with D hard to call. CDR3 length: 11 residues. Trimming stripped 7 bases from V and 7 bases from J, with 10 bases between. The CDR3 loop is CASTPGGTQYF. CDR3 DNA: TGTGCCAGCACCCCCGGCGGGACCCAGTACTTC.

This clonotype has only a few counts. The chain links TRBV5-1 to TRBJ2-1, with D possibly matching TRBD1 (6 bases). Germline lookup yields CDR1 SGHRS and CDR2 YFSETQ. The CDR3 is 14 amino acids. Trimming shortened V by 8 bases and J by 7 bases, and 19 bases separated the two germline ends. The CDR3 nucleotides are TGCGCCAGTAATGTTGGGGGCTCCGGAAATGAGCAGTTCTTC. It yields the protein CASNVGGSGNEQFF.

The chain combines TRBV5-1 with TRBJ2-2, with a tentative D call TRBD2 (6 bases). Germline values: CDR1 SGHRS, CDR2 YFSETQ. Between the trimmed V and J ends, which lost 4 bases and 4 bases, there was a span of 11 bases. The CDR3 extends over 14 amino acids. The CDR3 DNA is TGCGCCAGCAGCGCTAGCGACAGCACCGGGGAGCTGTTTTTT. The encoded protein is CASSASDSTGELFF.

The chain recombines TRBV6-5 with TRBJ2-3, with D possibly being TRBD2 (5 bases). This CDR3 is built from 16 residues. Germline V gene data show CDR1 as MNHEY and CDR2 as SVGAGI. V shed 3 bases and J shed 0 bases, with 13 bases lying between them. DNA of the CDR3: TGTGCCAGCAGTTATCTTGTAGCGACAAGCACAGATACGCAGTATTTT. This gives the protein CASSYLVATSTDTQYF.

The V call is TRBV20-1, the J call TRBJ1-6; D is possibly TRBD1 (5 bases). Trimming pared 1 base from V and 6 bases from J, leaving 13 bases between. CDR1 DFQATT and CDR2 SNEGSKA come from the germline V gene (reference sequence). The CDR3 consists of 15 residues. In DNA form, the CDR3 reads TGCAGTGCTAGAGGAGGGGAGACTTCTAATTCACCCCTCCACTTT. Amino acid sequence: CSARGGETSNSPLHF.

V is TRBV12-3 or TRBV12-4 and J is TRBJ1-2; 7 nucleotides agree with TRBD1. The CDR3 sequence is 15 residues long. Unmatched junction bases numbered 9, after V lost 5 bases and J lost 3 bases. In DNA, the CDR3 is TGTGCCAGCAGTCAAACAGGGGCCACTCACTATGGCTACACCTTC. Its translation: CASSQTGATHYGYTF.

The chain's CDR3 is CASSSGTSGSVTQYF. The CDR3 DNA is TGCGCCAGCAGCAGTGGGACTAGCGGGAGTGTGACCCAGTACTTC. This sequence joins TRBV5-1 and TRBJ2-5, with 14 positions matching TRBD2. Losses at the gene ends were 4 bases for V and 7 bases for J; bases not matched to a gene: 6. CDR1 and CDR2 from the germline V gene are SGHRS and YFSETQ. The CDR3 is 15 residues long. Full variable domain (missing parts from reference TRBV5-1 and TRBJ2-5): KAGVTQTPRYLIKTRGQQVTLSCSPISGHRSVSWYQQTPGQGLQFLFEYFSETQRNKGNFPGRFSGRQFSNSRSEMNVSTLELGDSALYLCASSSGTSGSVTQYFGPGTRLLVL.

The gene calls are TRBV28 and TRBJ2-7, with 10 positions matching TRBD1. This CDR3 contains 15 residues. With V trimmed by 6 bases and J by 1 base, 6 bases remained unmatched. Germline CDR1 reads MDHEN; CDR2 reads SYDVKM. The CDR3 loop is CASRLMGQGSYEQYF. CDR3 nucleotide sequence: TGTGCCAGCAGGCTGATGGGACAGGGGTCCTACGAGCAGTACTTC.

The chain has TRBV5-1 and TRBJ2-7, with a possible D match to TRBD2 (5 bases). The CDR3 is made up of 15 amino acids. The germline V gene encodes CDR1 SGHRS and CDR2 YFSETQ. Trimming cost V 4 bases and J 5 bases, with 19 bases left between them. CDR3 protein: CASSPGPSPLDEQYF. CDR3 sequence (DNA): TGCGCCAGCAGCCCCGGACCATCCCCACTAGACGAGCAGTACTTC.